This entry lists 2 T cell receptor beta chains sequenced from one sample in a study of T cell responses to AZD1222 COVID-19 vaccine. Clones were sequenced by immunoSEQ multiplex PCR, and TCRdb holds only the in-frame ones, with some missing. The sample has about 120,000 clones, 80% to 90% seen once. The specimen was peripheral blood, collected on day 0 of AZD1222 vaccination. The source is an adult in good health.

The chain combines TRBV29-1 with TRBJ1-1; maybe TRBD1 (5 bases). This CDR3 comprises 13 residues. Germline V gene data show CDR1 as SQVTM and CDR2 as ANQGSEA. The V end was cut by 7 bases, the J end by 4 bases, with 16 bases between. The CDR3 loop reads CSAKQASGTEAFF. In DNA, the CDR3 is TGCAGCGCTAAACAGGCCAGCGGCACTGAAGCTTTCTTT.

This chain uses TRBV10-3 with TRBJ1-3; D ambiguous. Germline CDR1 and CDR2: ENHRY and SYGVKD. The ends were cut back, 0 bases at V and 7 bases at J, with 7 bases in the middle. The CDR3 totals 13 residues. CDR3: CAISESTGNTIYF. The CDR3 DNA is TGTGCCATCAGTGAGTCGACGGGCAACACCATATATTTT.